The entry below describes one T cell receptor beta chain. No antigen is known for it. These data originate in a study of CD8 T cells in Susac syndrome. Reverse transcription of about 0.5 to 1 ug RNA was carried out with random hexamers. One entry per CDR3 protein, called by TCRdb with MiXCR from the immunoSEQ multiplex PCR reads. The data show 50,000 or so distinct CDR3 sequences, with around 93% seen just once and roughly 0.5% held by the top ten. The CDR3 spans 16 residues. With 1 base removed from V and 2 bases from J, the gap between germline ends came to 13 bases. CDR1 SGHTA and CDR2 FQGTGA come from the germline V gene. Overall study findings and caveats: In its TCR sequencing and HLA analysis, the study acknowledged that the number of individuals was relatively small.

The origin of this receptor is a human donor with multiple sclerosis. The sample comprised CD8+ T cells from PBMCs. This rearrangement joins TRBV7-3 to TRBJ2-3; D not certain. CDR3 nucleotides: TGTGCCAGCAGCTTAAATGGGCAGGAGAACACAGATACGCAGTATTTT. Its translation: CASSLNGQENTDTQYF.